Each of the 20 T cell receptor beta chains below was sequenced from the same sample in a study of T cells in Graves' hyperthyroidism and ophthalmopathy. TCR beta CDR3 regions were amplified from RNA transcripts. During a first-round RT-PCR of the TCR CDR3, the HTBI primer set was used. TCRdb independently ran MiXCR on the multiplex PCR reads; one entry per CDR3 protein. The sample shows nearly 600,000 distinct CDR3 sequences, around 13% of them seen only once. Sequencing used blood. These receptors all stem from a woman aged 30 to 39 with Graves' hyperthyroidism that later progressed to Graves' ophthalmopathy.

This clonotype was detected a few times. The J gene is TRBJ2-7, the V gene TRBV7-9; D is perhaps TRBD1 or TRBD2 (5 bases each). Germline CDR1 SEHNR, CDR2 FQNEAQ (reference sequence). V shed 4 bases and J shed 3 bases, with 16 bases lying between them. CDR3 length equals 15 residues. CDR3 sequence reads: CASSSTGTPSYEQYF. For the CDR3, the DNA is TGTGCCAGCAGCTCCACCGGGACCCCGAGCTACGAGCAGTACTTC.

The rearrangement joins TRBV4-3 to TRBJ2-3, with TRBD2 matching over 7 bases. V gave up 6 bases and J gave up 3 bases; unmatched junction bases: 15. CDR3 length equals 17 residues. CDR1 and CDR2 from the germline V gene are LGHNA and YSLEER. The CDR3 DNA reads as TGCGCCAGCAGTTCGGGGGAGGGGACTTATGGGACAGATACGCAGTATTTT. It translates to CASSSGEGTYGTDTQYF.

This chain uses TRBV27 with TRBJ2-5, with a weak D call TRBD1 (5 bases). The CDR3 spans 13 residues. V lost 4 bases and J lost 4, with 10 bases in between. Germline V CDR1 and CDR2: MNHEY, SMNVEV (reference sequence). CDR3 bases: TGTGCCAGCAGTTGGGGCCTGGGAGAGACCCAGTACTTC. Translation: CASSWGLGETQYF.

In this sample, this clonotype turned up a few times. The CDR3 is CAASPGASNQPQHF. For the CDR3, the DNA is TGTGCCGCCTCTCCAGGGGCGAGCAATCAGCCCCAGCATTTT. The chain couples TRBV6-2 or TRBV6-3 to TRBJ1-5, with a possible D match to TRBD1 (6 bases). Germline V gives CDR1 MNHEY, CDR2 SVGEGT. Trimming took off 11 bases at V and 1 base at J, with 15 bases between the two ends. This CDR3 is built from 14 residues.

This clonotype was detected many times. V gene TRBV11-2 combines with J gene TRBJ2-7, with D unresolved. Between the trimmed V and J ends, which lost 5 bases and 3 bases, there was a span of 5 bases. CDR1 and CDR2 from the germline V gene are SGHAT and FQNNGV. The CDR3 has 11 residues. CDR3 DNA: TGTGCCAGCAGCCCACACTACGAGCAGTACTTC. It is translated as CASSPHYEQYF.

This clonotype has more than one count but fewer than ten. A read error may explain this, as a much larger clone is one base away. V usage is TRBV7-2 and J usage is TRBJ2-3; no clear D gene. Germline CDR1 SGHTA, CDR2 FQGNSA. CDR3 size: 14 residues. The CDR3 DNA sequence: TGTGCCAGCAGCTTATCTCTAGACACAGCTACGCAGTATTTT. It yields the protein CASSLSLDTATQYF.

In regard to this clonotype: This may come from a read error, since a much larger clone is one base off. The genes are TRBV9 and TRBJ1-6; no reliable D call. The germline V gene encodes CDR1 SGDLS and CDR2 YYNGEE. The CDR3 sequence is 13 residues long. CDR3 region: CASSVAPDSPHHF. CDR3 coding DNA: TGTGCCAGCAGCGTAGCGCCGGATTCACCCCACCACTTT.

This clonotype occurred many times. V and J are TRBV18 and TRBJ2-2; 11 positions agree with TRBD2. Germline trimming cut 6 bases from V and 2 bases from J; bases unmatched to any gene: 8. The CDR3 length is 17 residues. Germline CDR1 KGHSH, CDR2 LQKENI. CDR3 in DNA: TGTGCCAGCTCGTCACTAGCGGGAGTAGGAAACACCGGGGAGCTGTTTTTT. Amino acid sequence: CASSSLAGVGNTGELFF.

This clonotype appeared many times. The chain recombines TRBV6-1 with TRBJ2-1; 8 nucleotides line up with TRBD1. CDR1 and CDR2 from the germline V gene are MNHNS and SASEGT. J gave up 0 bases and V 3 bases, and 7 bases lay outside the gene matches. The CDR3 is 17 residues long. CDR3 nucleotide sequence: TGTGCCAGCAGTGAGACAGGGGCCAGGAGCTCCTACAATGAGCAGTTCTTC. It yields the protein CASSETGARSSYNEQFF.

This clonotype was seen more than once but under ten times. The chain combines TRBV20-1 with TRBJ2-3, with TRBD2 identical over 7 bases. The CDR3 length is 12 residues. V gave up 5 bases and J gave up 1 base; unmatched junction bases: 0. Germline assignment: CDR1 DFQATT and CDR2 SNEGSKA (reference sequence). DNA for the CDR3: TGCAGTGCTGGACTAGGCACAGATACGCAGTATTTT. Translation: CSAGLGTDTQYF.

This clonotype was counted many times. The V call is TRBV20-1, the J call TRBJ1-4; a weak D match, TRBD1 (5 bases). This CDR3 region has 16 residues. Looked up from germline, CDR1 is DFQATT and CDR2 is SNEGSKA (reference sequence). V lost 1 base and J 11 bases, leaving 23 bases between the germline ends. The CDR3 DNA sequence: TGCAGTGCTAGAGCTTCCGGGACGGCTAGAGGGTGGAAACTGTTTTTT. It codes for CSARASGTARGWKLFF.

Ten or more counts support this clonotype. This chain links TRBV5-1 with TRBJ2-5; 11 nucleotides line up with TRBD2. J gave up 3 bases and V 0 bases, and 4 bases lay outside the gene matches. The CDR3 runs 16 residues. Germline values: CDR1 SGHRS, CDR2 YFSETQ. CDR3 DNA: TGCGCCAGCAGCTTGGTTCCGGGACTAGCGGAAGAGACCCAGTACTTC. It specifies CASSLVPGLAEETQYF.

This clonotype was detected ten times or more. The J gene is TRBJ2-1, the V gene TRBV28; D is unclear. V was pared by 6 bases and J by 9 bases, with 6 bases between. Germline V gene sequence: CDR1 MDHEN, CDR2 SYDVKM. CDR3 length: 10 residues. This CDR3 reads CASRSSEQFF. CDR3 bases: TGTGCCAGCAGGTCAAGTGAGCAGTTCTTC.

This clonotype was detected a few times. A much larger clone is a single base away; this may be a read error. The chain carries TRBV28 and TRBJ2-1; 14 bases are shared with TRBD2. Germline CDR1 and CDR2: MDHEN and SYDVKM. The CDR3 loop spans 19 amino acids. CDR3 DNA sequence: TGTGCCAGCAATACAGCAGTCGGGACTAGCGGGAGCATCTACAATGAGCAGCTCTTC. Translated: CASNTAVGTSGSIYNEQLF.

This clonotype has a handful of counts. The CDR3 DNA sequence: TGTGCCAGCTCCGGGACTAGCATCTACGAGCAGTACTTC. Its translation: CASSGTSIYEQYF. The chain is built from TRBV19 and TRBJ2-7; 9 bases are shared with TRBD2. The CDR3 totals 13 residues. Germline trimming cut 9 bases from V and 3 bases from J; bases unmatched to any gene: 6. Germline CDR1 LNHDA, CDR2 SQIVND (reference sequence).

This clonotype was counted between two and nine times. This may stem from a read error, because a much larger clone lies one nucleotide away. This chain connects TRBV12-3 or TRBV12-4 to TRBJ1-4; tentative D call: TRBD1 (5 bases). The CDR3 is made up of 14 amino acids. The CDR3, as DNA: TGTGCCAGCAGTTTTAAAGGGGCGGTTGAAAAACTGCTTTTT. Translation gives CASSFKGAVEKLLF.

The J gene is TRBJ1-5, the V gene TRBV19; 9 bases line up with TRBD1. The V gene end was trimmed by 0 bases and the J gene end by 5 bases; junction bases not matched to a gene: 5. Germline V gene sequence: CDR1 LNHDA, CDR2 SQIVND (reference sequence). The CDR3 covers 16 residues. The CDR3: CASSIDFGQGHQPQHF. The CDR3 DNA reads as TGTGCCAGTAGTATAGATTTTGGACAGGGGCATCAGCCCCAGCATTTT.

This clonotype has a count of ten or more. The J gene is TRBJ1-3, the V gene TRBV2; D is undetermined. The CDR3 consists of 15 residues. Germline V gene data show CDR1 as SNHLY and CDR2 as FYNNEI. Trimming cost V 1 base and J 2 bases, with 9 bases left between them. CDR3 in amino acids: CASSEGGLPGNTIYF. The CDR3 region has the DNA TGTGCCAGCAGTGAAGGTGGACTCCCTGGAAACACCATATATTTT.

This clonotype was counted at least ten times. The rearrangement joins TRBV7-3 to TRBJ1-1; maybe TRBD1 (5 bases). The V gene lost 4 bases and the J gene lost 6 bases, with 12 bases spanning the gap. The CDR3 runs 13 residues. From germline, CDR1 is SGHTA and CDR2 FQGTGA. CDR3: CASSSSTAAEAFF. In nucleotides, the CDR3 is TGTGCCAGCAGCTCATCGACAGCCGCTGAAGCTTTCTTT. Full variable domain (remainder filled in from reference TRBV7-3 and TRBJ1-1): GAGVSQTPSNKVTEKGKYVELRCDPISGHTALYWYRQSLGQGPEFLIYFQGTGAADDSGLPNDRFFAVRPEGSVSTLKIQRTERGDSAVYLCASSSSTAAEAFFGQGTRLTVV.

This clonotype was picked up many times. The chain recombines TRBV2 with TRBJ1-1; unclear D gene. Germline V gene data show CDR1 as SNHLY and CDR2 as FYNNEI. V was cut by 1 base and J by 7 bases, with 10 bases left in between. The CDR3 spans 13 residues. The CDR3 DNA follows: TGTGCCAGCAGTGAAGATCTCCGCATTGAAGCTTTCTTT. It codes for CASSEDLRIEAFF.